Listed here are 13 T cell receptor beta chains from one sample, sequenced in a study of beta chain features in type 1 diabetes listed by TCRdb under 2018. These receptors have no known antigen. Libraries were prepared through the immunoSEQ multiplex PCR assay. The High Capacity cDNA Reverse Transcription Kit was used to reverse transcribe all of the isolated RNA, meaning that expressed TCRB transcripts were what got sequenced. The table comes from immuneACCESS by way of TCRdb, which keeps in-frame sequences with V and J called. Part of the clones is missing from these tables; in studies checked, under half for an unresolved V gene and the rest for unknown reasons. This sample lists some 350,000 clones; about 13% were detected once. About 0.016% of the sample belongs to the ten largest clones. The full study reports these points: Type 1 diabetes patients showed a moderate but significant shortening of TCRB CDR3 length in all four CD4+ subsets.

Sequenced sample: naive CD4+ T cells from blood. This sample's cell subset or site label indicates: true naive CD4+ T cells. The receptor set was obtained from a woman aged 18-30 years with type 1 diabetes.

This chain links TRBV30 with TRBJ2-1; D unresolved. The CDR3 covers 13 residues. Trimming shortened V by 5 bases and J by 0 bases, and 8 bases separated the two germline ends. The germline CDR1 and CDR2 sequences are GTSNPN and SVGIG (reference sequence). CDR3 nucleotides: TGTGCCTGGGGCCCAAGCTCCTACAATGAGCAGTTCTTC. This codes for CAWGPSSYNEQFF.

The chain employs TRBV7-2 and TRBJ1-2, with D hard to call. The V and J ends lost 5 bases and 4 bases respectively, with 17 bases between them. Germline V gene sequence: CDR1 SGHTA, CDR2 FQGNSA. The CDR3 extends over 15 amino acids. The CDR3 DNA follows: TGTGCCAGCAGCACCGAGAGGATGGTATTCTATGGCTACACCTTC. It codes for CASSTERMVFYGYTF.

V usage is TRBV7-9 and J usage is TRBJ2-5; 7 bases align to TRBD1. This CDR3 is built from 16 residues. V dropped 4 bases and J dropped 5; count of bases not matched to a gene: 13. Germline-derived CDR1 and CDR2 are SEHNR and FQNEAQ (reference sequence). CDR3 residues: CASSSPAGARGETQYF. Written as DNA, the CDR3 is TGTGCCAGCAGCTCCCCCGCAGGGGCCAGGGGGGAGACCCAGTACTTC.

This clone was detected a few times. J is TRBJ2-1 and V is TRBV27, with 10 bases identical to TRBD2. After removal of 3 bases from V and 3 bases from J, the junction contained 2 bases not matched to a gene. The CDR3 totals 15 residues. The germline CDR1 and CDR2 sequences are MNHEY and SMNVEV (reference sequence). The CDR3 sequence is CASSFGLAVYNEQFF. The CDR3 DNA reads TGTGCCAGCAGTTTTGGACTAGCGGTCTACAATGAGCAGTTCTTC.

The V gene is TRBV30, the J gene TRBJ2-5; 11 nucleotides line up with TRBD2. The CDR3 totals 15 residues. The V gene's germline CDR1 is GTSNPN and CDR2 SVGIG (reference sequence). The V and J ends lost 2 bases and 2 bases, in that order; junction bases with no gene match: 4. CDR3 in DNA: TGTGCCTGGAGTCGACTAGCGGGATTTCAAGAGACCCAGTACTTC. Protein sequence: CAWSRLAGFQETQYF.

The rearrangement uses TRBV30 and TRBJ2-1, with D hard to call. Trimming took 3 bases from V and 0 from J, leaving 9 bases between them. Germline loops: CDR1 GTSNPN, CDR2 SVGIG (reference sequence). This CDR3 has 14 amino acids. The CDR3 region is CAWSGGRSYNEQFF. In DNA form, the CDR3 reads TGTGCCTGGAGCGGCGGCCGCTCCTACAATGAGCAGTTCTTC.

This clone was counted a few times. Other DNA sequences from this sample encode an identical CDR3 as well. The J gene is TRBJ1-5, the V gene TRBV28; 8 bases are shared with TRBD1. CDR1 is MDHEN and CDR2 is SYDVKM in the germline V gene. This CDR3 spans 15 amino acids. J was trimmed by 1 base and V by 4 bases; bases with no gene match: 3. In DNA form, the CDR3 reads TGTGCCAGCAGTTCCGCAGGGGGCAGCAATCAGCCCCAGCATTTT. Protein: CASSSAGGSNQPQHF.

CDR3 DNA: TGTGCCAGCTCACCCTATCGGGGGGAGGCCTTCTTT. Its translation: CASSPYRGEAFF. This rearrangement joins TRBV18 to TRBJ1-1; possible D gene TRBD1, 5 bases. Germline lookup yields CDR1 KGHSH and CDR2 LQKENI. The V end was cut by 3 bases, the J end by 14 bases, with 16 bases between. CDR3 length: 12 amino acids.

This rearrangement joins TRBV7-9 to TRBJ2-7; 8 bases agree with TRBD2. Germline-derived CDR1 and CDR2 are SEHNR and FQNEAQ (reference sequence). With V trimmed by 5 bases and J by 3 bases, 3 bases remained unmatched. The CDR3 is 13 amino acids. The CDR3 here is CASSQREHYEQYF. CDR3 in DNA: TGTGCCAGCAGCCAGCGGGAGCACTACGAGCAGTACTTC.

The CDR3 sequence is CASSQDGQVFPYNEQFF. The CDR3 nucleotides are TGCGCCAGCAGCCAAGATGGTCAGGTATTTCCCTACAATGAGCAGTTCTTC. The rearrangement joins TRBV4-1 to TRBJ2-1, with unresolved D. The CDR3 covers 17 residues. Germline CDR1 and CDR2: MGHRA and YSYEKL. Trimming took 0 bases from V and 2 from J, leaving 14 bases between them.

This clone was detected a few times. The CDR3 DNA reads as TGTGCCAGCAGCTTAGCGGGCAGTACCTATGGCTACACCTTC. Encoded protein: CASSLAGSTYGYTF. The gene calls are TRBV11-1 and TRBJ1-2, with no clear D. The germline V gene has CDR1 SGHAT and CDR2 FQDESV (reference sequence). With 0 bases removed from V and 4 bases from J, the gap between germline ends came to 9 bases. The CDR3 extends over 14 amino acids. The full variable domain, in which reference TRBV11-1 and TRBJ1-2 provide the parts outside the CDR3, is EAEVAQSPRYKITEKSQAVAFWCDPISGHATLYWYRQILGQGPELLVQFQDESVVDDSQLPKDRFSAERLKGVDSTLKIQPAELGDSAMYLCASSLAGSTYGYTFGSGTRLTVV.

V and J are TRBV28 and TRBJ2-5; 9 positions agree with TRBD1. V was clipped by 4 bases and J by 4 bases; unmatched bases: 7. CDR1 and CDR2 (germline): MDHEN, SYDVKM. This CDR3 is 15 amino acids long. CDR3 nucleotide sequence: TGTGCCAGCAGTTCCCCGGGACAGGGTAGAGAGACCCAGTACTTC. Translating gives CASSSPGQGRETQYF.

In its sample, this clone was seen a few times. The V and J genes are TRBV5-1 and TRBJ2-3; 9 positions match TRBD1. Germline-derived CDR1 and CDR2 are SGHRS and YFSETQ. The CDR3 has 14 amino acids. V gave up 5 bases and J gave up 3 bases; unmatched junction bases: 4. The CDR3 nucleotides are TGCGCCAGCAGGAAGGGACAGGGAACAGATACGCAGTATTTT. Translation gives CASRKGQGTDTQYF.